Below, 18 T cell receptor beta chains from the same sample are listed, as sequenced in a study of blood T cell repertoires in COVID-19. TCRdb's copy holds only in-frame clones and misses some; the assay was immunoSEQ multiplex PCR. The sample consists of some 94,000 clones, roughly 84% of them appearing once. The sequenced material came from peripheral blood. All receptors derive from a man between 70 and 80 years old with active or convalescent COVID-19.

This clone occurred a few times. The CDR3 DNA follows: TGTGCCAGCAGCTTAATCAGGGGAGAAAAACTGTTTTTT. This translates into CASSLIRGEKLFF. The V gene is TRBV7-2, the J gene TRBJ1-4; possibly TRBD1 for D (6 bases). V gave up 2 bases and J gave up 8 bases, with 9 bases separating them. Per germline, CDR1 SGHTA and CDR2 FQGNSA. This CDR3 has 13 residues. Complete variable domain (other parts from reference TRBV7-2 and TRBJ1-4): GAGVSQSPSNKVTEKGKDVELRCDPISGHTALYWYRQSLGQGLEFLIYFQGNSAPDKSGLPSDRFSAERTGGSVSTLTIQRTQQEDSAVYLCASSLIRGEKLFFGSGTQLSVL.

This rearrangement joins TRBV5-1 to TRBJ2-6, with unresolved D. The CDR3 runs to 18 residues. Between the trimmed V and J ends, which lost 5 bases and 1 base, there was a span of 19 bases. Per germline, CDR1 SGHRS and CDR2 YFSETQ. CDR3: CASRAGRGSPSGANVLTF. CDR3 nucleotide sequence: TGCGCCAGCAGGGCTGGCAGAGGCTCCCCTTCTGGGGCCAACGTCCTGACTTTC.

This chain links TRBV29-1 with TRBJ2-1, with D possibly being TRBD2 (7 bases). Trimming stripped 2 bases from V and 10 bases from J, with 15 bases between. The CDR3 is made up of 13 amino acids. The germline V gene encodes CDR1 SQVTM and CDR2 ANQGSEA. The CDR3 loop is CSVERGGGREQFF. The CDR3 DNA reads TGCAGCGTTGAAAGAGGCGGGGGCAGGGAGCAGTTCTTC.

The chain combines TRBV5-5 with TRBJ1-2; 12 nucleotides line up with TRBD1. Germline-derived CDR1 and CDR2 are SGHKS and YYEKEE (reference sequence). Trimming cost V 0 bases and J 5 bases; bases outside gene matches: 5. CDR3 size: 16 residues. The CDR3 sequence is CASSLAPGQGAYGYTF. CDR3 coding DNA: TGTGCCAGCAGCTTGGCCCCGGGACAGGGGGCGTATGGCTACACCTTC.

This chain connects TRBV19 to TRBJ1-2; the D gene is possibly TRBD1 (5 bases). Trimming shortened V by 9 bases and J by 5 bases, and 16 bases separated the two germline ends. Per germline, CDR1 LNHDA and CDR2 SQIVND (reference sequence). The CDR3 is 13 residues long. CDR3 in amino acids: CASRLSGVYGYTF. CDR3 bases: TGTGCCAGCCGCCTATCGGGGGTTTATGGCTACACCTTC.

J is TRBJ1-2 and V is TRBV21-1; the table assigns TRBD1, which was not confirmed against the DNA. TRBV21-1 is a documented pseudogene. The CDR3 is made up of 15 amino acids. The chain's CDR3 is CASSGRDRVNYGYTF. CDR3 nucleotide sequence: TGTGCCAGCAGCGGACGGGACAGGGTGAACTATGGCTACACCTTC.

The CDR3 nucleotides are TGCGCCAGCAGCATAGGAGGGACAGGGGGAACTGGCTACACCTTC. Its translation: CASSIGGTGGTGYTF. The genes are TRBV5-1 and TRBJ1-2, with 11 bases that match TRBD1. Germline V CDR1 and CDR2: SGHRS, YFSETQ. The CDR3 length is 15 residues. V lost 4 bases, J lost 7 bases, and 9 bases stayed unmatched.

The chain carries TRBV21-1 and TRBJ2-7; no DNA check was done on the table's D call, TRBD1. TRBV21-1 is a documented pseudogene. The CDR3 runs to 14 residues. The CDR3 nucleotides are TGTGCCAGCAGCTCCCGGGACAGATCCTACGAGCAGTACTTC. It translates to CASSSRDRSYEQYF.

The gene calls are TRBV5-3 and TRBJ1-2; a weak D match, TRBD1 (5 bases). TRBV5-3 belongs to the ORF category, with a function that is uncertain. V lost 0 bases and J lost 7, with 16 bases in between. This CDR3 region has 15 residues. CDR3 DNA sequence: TGTGCCAGAAGCTTGGGGCAGAAGGGGCTGATTGGCTACACCTTC. Translating it yields CARSLGQKGLIGYTF.

This rearrangement joins TRBV14 to TRBJ1-2; D unresolved. The CDR3 is made up of 15 amino acids. Trimming pared 0 bases from V and 4 bases from J, leaving 12 bases between. The germline V gene has CDR1 SGHDN and CDR2 FVKESK. In DNA form, the CDR3 reads TGTGCCAGCAGCCAAGATTTGAGGGATGGCTATGGCTACACCTTC. Translated: CASSQDLRDGYGYTF.

The J gene is TRBJ1-2, the V gene TRBV6-5; no firm D call. Germline V gene data show CDR1 as MNHEY and CDR2 as SVGAGI. This CDR3 contains 12 residues. Trimming removed 2 bases from V and 3 bases from J, with 4 bases in between. The CDR3 nucleotides read TGTGCCAGCAGTTACGGAGACTATGGCTACACCTTC. It yields the protein CASSYGDYGYTF.

This chain uses TRBV18 with TRBJ1-1; possibly TRBD1 for D (5 bases). V was cut by 1 base and J by 3 bases, with 9 bases left in between. CDR1 is KGHSH, CDR2 LQKENI, per germline. This CDR3 is 14 amino acids long. CDR3 sequence: CASSPQGKDTEAFF. The CDR3 nucleotides are TGTGCCAGCTCACCACAGGGGAAGGACACTGAAGCTTTCTTT.

The chain joins TRBV28 to TRBJ2-7, with 9 bases lining up with TRBD1. This CDR3 region has 15 residues. Trimming removed 5 bases from V and 3 bases from J; junction bases left unmatched: 8. The germline CDR1 and CDR2 sequences are MDHEN and SYDVKM. The CDR3 region is CASSPPGTGLYEQYF. CDR3 DNA sequence: TGTGCCAGCAGTCCGCCCGGGACAGGGCTCTACGAGCAGTACTTC.

This chain joins TRBV7-2 and TRBJ2-1, with a tentative D call TRBD2 (5 bases). The V end lost 5 bases, the J end lost 9 bases, and 14 bases lay between the germline ends. The CDR3 covers 13 residues. The germline CDR1 and CDR2 sequences are SGHTA and FQGNSA. The DNA of the CDR3 is TGTGCCAGCAGCCCCTTTTCAGCGGTTGAGCAGTTCTTC. Its translation: CASSPFSAVEQFF.

This chain links TRBV2 with TRBJ2-7; TRBD1 matches 8 bases. The germline V gene encodes CDR1 SNHLY and CDR2 FYNNEI. V was pared by 3 bases and J by 1 base, with 5 bases of the junction left unmatched. This CDR3 region has 15 residues. The DNA for the CDR3 is TGTGCCAGCAGTGACCCCTGGACAGGGTCCTACGAGCAGTACTTC. It translates to CASSDPWTGSYEQYF.

The chain links TRBV2 to TRBJ2-5; 8 nucleotides match TRBD2. The trim removed 4 bases at V and 5 bases at J, leaving 9 bases unmatched. Germline loops: CDR1 SNHLY, CDR2 FYNNEI. The CDR3 is 15 amino acids. The CDR3 nucleotides are TGTGCCAGCAGTGTTGATAGCGGGGATGGGGAGACCCAGTACTTC. This encodes CASSVDSGDGETQYF.

The chain joins TRBV9 to TRBJ2-3; 13 positions agree with TRBD2. The CDR3 consists of 16 residues. Germline CDR1 and CDR2: SGDLS and YYNGEE. The V gene end was trimmed by 3 bases and the J gene end by 1 base; junction bases not matched to a gene: 2. CDR3 coding DNA: TGTGCCAGCAGCGGCGGACTAGCGGGGGGCACAGATACGCAGTATTTT. Translating it yields CASSGGLAGGTDTQYF.

This clone has just a few counts. The chain uses TRBV11-2 and TRBJ2-5; TRBD2 aligns across 7 bases. Trimming cost V 5 bases and J 4 bases; bases outside gene matches: 7. Germline CDR1 SGHAT, CDR2 FQNNGV. The CDR3 has 14 amino acids. As DNA, the CDR3 is TGTGCCAGCAGCCCCATGGGGGGGGGAGAGACCCAGTACTTC. Amino acids: CASSPMGGGETQYF.